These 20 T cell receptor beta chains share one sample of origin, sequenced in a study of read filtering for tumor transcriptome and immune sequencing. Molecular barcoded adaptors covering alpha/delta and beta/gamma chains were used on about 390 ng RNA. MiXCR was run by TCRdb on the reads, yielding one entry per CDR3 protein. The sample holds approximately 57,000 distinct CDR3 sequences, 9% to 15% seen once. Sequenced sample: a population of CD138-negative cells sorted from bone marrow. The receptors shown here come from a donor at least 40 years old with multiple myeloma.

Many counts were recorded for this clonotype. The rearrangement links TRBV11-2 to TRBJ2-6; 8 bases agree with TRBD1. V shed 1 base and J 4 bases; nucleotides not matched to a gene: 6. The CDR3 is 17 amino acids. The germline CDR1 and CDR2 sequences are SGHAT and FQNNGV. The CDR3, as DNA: TGTGCCAGCAGCTTAGCTCAGGGGGCGGAAGGGGCCAACGTCCTGACTTTC. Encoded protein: CASSLAQGAEGANVLTF.

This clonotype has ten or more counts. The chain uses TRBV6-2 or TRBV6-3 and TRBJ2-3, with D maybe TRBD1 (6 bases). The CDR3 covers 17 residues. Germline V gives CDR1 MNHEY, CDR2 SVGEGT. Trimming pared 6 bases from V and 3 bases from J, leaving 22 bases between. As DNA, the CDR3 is TGTGCCAGCAGCCCTCCGGGACACATATCGGGGACAGATACGCAGTATTTT. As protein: CASSPPGHISGTDTQYF.

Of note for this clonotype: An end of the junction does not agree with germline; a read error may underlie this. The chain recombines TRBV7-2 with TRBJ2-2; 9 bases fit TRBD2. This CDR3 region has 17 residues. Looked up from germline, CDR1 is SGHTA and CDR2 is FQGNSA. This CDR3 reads CASSLYSGGPLTGELFF. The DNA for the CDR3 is TGTGCCAGCAGCTTATACAGCGGGGGGCCCCTCACCGGGGAACTGTTTTTT. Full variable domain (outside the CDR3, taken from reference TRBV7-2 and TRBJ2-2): GAGVSQSPSNKVTEKGKDVELRCDPISGHTALYWYRQSLGQGLEFLIYFQGNSAPDKSGLPSDRFSAERTGGSVSTLTIQRTQQEDSAVYLCASSLYSGGPLTGELFFGEGSRLTVL.

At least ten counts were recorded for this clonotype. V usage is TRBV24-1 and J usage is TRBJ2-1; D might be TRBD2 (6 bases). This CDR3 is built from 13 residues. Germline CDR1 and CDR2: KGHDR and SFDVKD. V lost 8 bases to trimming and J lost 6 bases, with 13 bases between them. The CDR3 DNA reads TGTGCCACCACAGGAACCGGGGGCAATGAGCAGTTCTTC. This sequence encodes CATTGTGGNEQFF.

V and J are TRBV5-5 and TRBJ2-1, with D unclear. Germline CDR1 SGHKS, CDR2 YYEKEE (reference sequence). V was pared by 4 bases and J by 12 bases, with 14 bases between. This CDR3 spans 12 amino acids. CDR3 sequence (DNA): TGTGCCAGCAGCCGTACATCCAACGGGCAGTTCTTC. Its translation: CASSRTSNGQFF.

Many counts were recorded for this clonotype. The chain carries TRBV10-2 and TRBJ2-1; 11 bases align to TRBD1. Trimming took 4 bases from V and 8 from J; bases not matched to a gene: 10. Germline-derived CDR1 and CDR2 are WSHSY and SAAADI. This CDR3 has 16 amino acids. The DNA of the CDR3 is TGCGCCAGCAGTGGCGGGACAGGGGGTTTATTGGATGAGCAGTTCTTC. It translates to CASSGGTGGLLDEQFF.

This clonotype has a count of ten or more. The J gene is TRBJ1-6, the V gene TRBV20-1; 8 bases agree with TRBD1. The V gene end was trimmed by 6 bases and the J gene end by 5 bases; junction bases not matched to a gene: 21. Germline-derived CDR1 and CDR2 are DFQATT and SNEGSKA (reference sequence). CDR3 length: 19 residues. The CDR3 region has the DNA TGCAGTGCAAAGCTAACCCAACGGCAGGGGGCCCTAGATAATTCACCCCTCCACTTT. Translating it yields CSAKLTQRQGALDNSPLHF.

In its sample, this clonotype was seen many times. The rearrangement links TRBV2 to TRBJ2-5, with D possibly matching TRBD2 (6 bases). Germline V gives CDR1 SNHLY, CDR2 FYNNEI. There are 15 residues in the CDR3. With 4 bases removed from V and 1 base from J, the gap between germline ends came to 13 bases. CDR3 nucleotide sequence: TGTGCCAGCAGTGCGACTAGTATTGGCCAAGAGACCCAGTACTTC. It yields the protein CASSATSIGQETQYF.

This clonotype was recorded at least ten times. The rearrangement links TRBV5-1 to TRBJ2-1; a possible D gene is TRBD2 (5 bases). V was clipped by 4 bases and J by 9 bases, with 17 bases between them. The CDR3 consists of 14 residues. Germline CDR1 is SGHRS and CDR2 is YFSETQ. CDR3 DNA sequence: TGCGCCAGCAGCCCGGGGTGGACCTTCGGTGAGCAGTTCTTC. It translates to CASSPGWTFGEQFF. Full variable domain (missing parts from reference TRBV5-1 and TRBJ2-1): KAGVTQTPRYLIKTRGQQVTLSCSPISGHRSVSWYQQTPGQGLQFLFEYFSETQRNKGNFPGRFSGRQFSNSRSEMNVSTLELGDSALYLCASSPGWTFGEQFFGPGTRLTVL.

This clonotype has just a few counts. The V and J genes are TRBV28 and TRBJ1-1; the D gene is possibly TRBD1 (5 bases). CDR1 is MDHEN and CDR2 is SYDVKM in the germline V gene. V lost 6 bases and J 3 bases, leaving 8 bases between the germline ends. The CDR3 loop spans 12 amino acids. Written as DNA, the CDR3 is TGTGCCAGCAGCCTCAGGGACACTGAAGCTTTCTTT. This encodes CASSLRDTEAFF.

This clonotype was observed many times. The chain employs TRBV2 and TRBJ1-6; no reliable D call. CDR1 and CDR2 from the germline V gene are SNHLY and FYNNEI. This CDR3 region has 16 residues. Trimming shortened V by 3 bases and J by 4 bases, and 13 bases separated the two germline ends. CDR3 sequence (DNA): TGTGCCAGCAGTGATCAAGATACCGTTTATAATTCACCCCTCCACTTT. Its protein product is CASSDQDTVYNSPLHF.

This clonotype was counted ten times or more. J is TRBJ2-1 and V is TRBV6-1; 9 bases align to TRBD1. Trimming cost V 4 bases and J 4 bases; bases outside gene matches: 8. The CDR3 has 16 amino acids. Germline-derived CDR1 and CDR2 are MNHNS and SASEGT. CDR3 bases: TGTGCCAGCAGTGGGGTTAGGACAGGGGTATACAATGAGCAGTTCTTC. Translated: CASSGVRTGVYNEQFF.

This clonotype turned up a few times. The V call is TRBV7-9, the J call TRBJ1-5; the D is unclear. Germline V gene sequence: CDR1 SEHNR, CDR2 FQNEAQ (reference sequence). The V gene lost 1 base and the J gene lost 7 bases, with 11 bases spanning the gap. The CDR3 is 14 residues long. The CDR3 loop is CASSLDRGYQPQHF. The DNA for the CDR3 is TGTGCCAGCAGCTTAGACAGAGGATACCAGCCCCAGCATTTT. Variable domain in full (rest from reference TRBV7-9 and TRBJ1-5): DTGVSQNPRHKITKRGQNVTFRCDPISEHNRLYWYRQTLGQGPEFLTYFQNEAQLEKSRLLSDRFSAERPKGSFSTLEIQRTEQGDSAMYLCASSLDRGYQPQHFGDGTRLSIL.

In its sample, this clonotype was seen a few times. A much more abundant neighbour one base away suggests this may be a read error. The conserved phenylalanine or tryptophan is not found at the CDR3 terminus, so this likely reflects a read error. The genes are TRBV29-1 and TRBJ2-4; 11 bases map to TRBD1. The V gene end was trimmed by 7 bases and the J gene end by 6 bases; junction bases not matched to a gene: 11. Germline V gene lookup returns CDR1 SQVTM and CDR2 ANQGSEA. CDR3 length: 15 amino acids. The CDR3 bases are TGCAGCGCCGGGACAGGGGGTCTAAGGGGAAACATTCAGTACTGC. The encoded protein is CSAGTGGLRGNIQYC.

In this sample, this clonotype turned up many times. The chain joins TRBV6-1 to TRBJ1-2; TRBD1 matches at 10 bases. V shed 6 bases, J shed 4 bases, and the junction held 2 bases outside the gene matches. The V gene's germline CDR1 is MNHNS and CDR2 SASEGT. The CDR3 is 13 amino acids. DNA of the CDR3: TGTGCCAGCAGGAGGACAGGGGGCTATGGCTACACCTTC. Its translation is CASRRTGGYGYTF.

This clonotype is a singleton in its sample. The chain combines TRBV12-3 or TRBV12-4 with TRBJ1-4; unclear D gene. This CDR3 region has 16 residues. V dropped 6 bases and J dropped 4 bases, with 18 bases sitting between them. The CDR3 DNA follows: TGTGCCAGCAGCCCAAGGGCCAGTCGGGGTAATGAAAAACTGTTTTTT. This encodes CASSPRASRGNEKLFF.

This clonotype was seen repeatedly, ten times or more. The DNA of the CDR3 is TGTGCCAGCAGACCCCGGGGGGGCCTCGCCAATCAGCCCCAGCATTTT. Encoded protein: CASRPRGGLANQPQHF. V and J are TRBV6-6 and TRBJ1-5; D is possibly TRBD1 (6 bases). Germline lookup yields CDR1 MNHNY and CDR2 SVGAGI (reference sequence). Between the trimmed V and J ends, which lost 6 bases and 3 bases, there was a span of 18 bases. The CDR3 totals 16 residues.

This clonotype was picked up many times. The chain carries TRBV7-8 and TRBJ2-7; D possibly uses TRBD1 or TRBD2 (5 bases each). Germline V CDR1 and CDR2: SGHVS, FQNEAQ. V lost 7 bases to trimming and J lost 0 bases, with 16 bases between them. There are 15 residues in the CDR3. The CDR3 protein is CASTPTRGYSYEQYF. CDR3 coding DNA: TGTGCCAGCACCCCCACGAGGGGCTACTCCTACGAGCAGTACTTC.

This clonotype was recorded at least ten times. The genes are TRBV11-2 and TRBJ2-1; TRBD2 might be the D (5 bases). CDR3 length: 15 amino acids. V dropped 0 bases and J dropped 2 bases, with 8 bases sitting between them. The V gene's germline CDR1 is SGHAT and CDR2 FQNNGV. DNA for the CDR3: TGTGCCAGCAGCTTAGAGAGGGAAGCCTACAATGAGCAGTTCTTC. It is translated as CASSLEREAYNEQFF.

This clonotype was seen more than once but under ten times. The CDR3 bases are TGTGCCAGCAGCTTCGGGCTTTTGAACACCGGGGAGCTGTTTTTT. This gives the protein CASSFGLLNTGELFF. This rearrangement joins TRBV7-9 to TRBJ2-2; unclear D gene. Germline CDR1 reads SEHNR; CDR2 reads FQNEAQ (reference sequence). The V gene lost 3 bases and the J gene lost 1 base, with 9 bases spanning the gap. CDR3 length: 15 amino acids.